The rows below give T cell receptor beta chains drawn from one sample of a study of human T cells and chemical hapten exposure. TCRdb independently ran MiXCR on the RACE reads; one entry per CDR3 protein. The sample holds approximately 80,000 distinct CDR3 sequences; about 7.5% are singletons and the top ten take about 1.6%. Sample: whole blood, taken in connection with sensitization to the hapten diphenylcyclopropenone (DPC). These receptors originate from a woman in her 30s with alopecia areata. Some clones in this sample may be carry-over from other donors' samples. The CDR3 runs from the conserved cysteine through the conserved F or W. D genes are given only for firm matches. Not all rows give a size; the values are once, few, many and, for expanded clones, a class.

>-|many|TRBJ1-6|TRBV5-6
TGTGCCAGCAGCTTGCCCGGGACGGATAATTCACCCCTCCACTTT
CASSLPGTDNSPLHF
>TRBD1|-|TRBJ1-5|TRBV7-8
TGTGCCAGCAGCTTAGTAGGGACAGGAAATCAGCCCCAGCATTTT
CASSLVGTGNQPQHF
>-|few|TRBJ1-1|TRBV12-3/TRBV12-4
TGTGCCAGCAGTTTAATCCCGGACAGGAACACTGAAGCTTTCTTT
CASSLIPDRNTEAFF
>-|-|TRBJ1-6|TRBV6-5
TGTGCCAGCAGTTACTCCTGGAGCTCCTATAATTCACCCCTCCACTTT
CASSYSWSSYNSPLHF
>-|few|TRBJ1-2|TRBV27
TGTGCCAACCAAGTCAGGGCTAACTATGGCTACACCTTC
CANQVRANYGYTF
>-|few|TRBJ2-3|TRBV5-1
TGCGCCAGCAGCTTAGGCGGGGTCCCCACAGATACGCAGTATTTT
CASSLGGVPTDTQYF
>-|few|TRBJ2-5|TRBV5-1
TGCGCCAGCAGCTTGGAGGGGCGCCAAGAGACCCAGTACTTC
CASSLEGRQETQYF
>TRBD2|many|TRBJ2-3|TRBV20-1
TGCAGTGCTGGGGCCCGCGGGGGACGCACAGATACGCAGTATTTT
CSAGARGGRTDTQYF
>TRBD1|few|TRBJ1-2|TRBV3-1
TGTGCCAGCAGCCACCAGGCGGGACAGGGGGCGCGGAATGGCTACACCTTC
CASSHQAGQGARNGYTF
>-|many|TRBJ1-6|TRBV2
TGTGCCAGCAGTGACCGGCCCAGCATAGATTCACCCCTCCACTTT
CASSDRPSIDSPLHF
>-|-|TRBJ1-4|TRBV2
TGTGCCAGCAGTGAAGCCGGACAGTCTAATGAAAAACTGTTTTTT
CASSEAGQSNEKLFF
>TRBD1|many|TRBJ2-1|TRBV7-9
TGTGCCAGCAGCTCCTCAGGGGGCACCAATGAGCAGTTCTTC
CASSSSGGTNEQFF
>-|few|TRBJ1-3|TRBV5-1
TGCGCCAGCAGCTTGAGGGGACACGATTCTGGAAACACCATATATTTT
CASSLRGHDSGNTIYF
>-|-|TRBJ1-4|TRBV28
TGTGCCAGCACCTCCAGGGGTTCAACTAATGAAAAACTGTTTTTT
CASTSRGSTNEKLFF
>-|many|TRBJ1-1|TRBV29-1
TGCAGCGTTGAGAACGGAGTAGAAGCTTTCTTT
CSVENGVEAFF
>TRBD1|few|TRBJ1-2|TRBV3-1
TGTGCCAGCAGCCAAGAAGGGGACAGGGGAGGCTACACCTTC
CASSQEGDRGGYTF